This T cell receptor (beta chain) appears in the sequencing data of a study of shared clonotypes between healthy human individuals. Across the whole study: The people who gave samples were a couple of women and a few men aged 18 to 49. Per donor, three plates held CD4 naive cells, three held CD4 memory, two held CD8 naive and one held CD8 memory.

Sequencing used immunoSEQ multiplex PCR; TCRdb keeps in-frame clones, though not all of them. The table lists about 2.4 million clones, approximately 94% of them singletons. This TCR derives from a man between 18 and 35 years old in good health. Some clones in this sample may be carry-over from other donors' samples. The sequencing sample was made of naive CD4+ T cells from PBMCs. As to subset: CD45RA+ positively selected.

CDR3 amino acids: CASSQEGAGAGYEQYF. The CDR3 bases are TGCGCCAGCAGCCAAGAAGGAGCAGGGGCAGGCTACGAGCAGTACTTC. This chain joins TRBV4-1 and TRBJ2-7; weak D call: TRBD1 (6 bases). V lost 0 bases and J 3 bases, leaving 15 bases between the germline ends. CDR1 MGHRA and CDR2 YSYEKL come from the germline V gene. The CDR3 sequence is 16 residues long.